This T cell receptor beta chain was profiled in a study of blood T cell repertoires in COVID-19. Whole-study context: From the United States, Italy and Spain came samples of acute and convalescent COVID-19. Sample material is recorded as cDNA or gDNA derived from T cells, B-cell-depleted T cells, or PBMCs.

In the original analysis: It was from reference gene primer amplification that nucleated cell counts were estimated. Measured with immunoSEQ multiplex PCR; TCRdb has only the in-frame clones, and not every one. The V and J calls and clone size are taken from that table; D and trimming were inferred from the DNA. Seen here are hundreds of thousands of clones, approximately 86% observed once, and the top ten hold 3%. The sequenced sample was peripheral blood. The clonotype comes from a human donor in a cohort sampled during active COVID-19.

The CDR3 loop is CASSLPGGPKNIQYF. CDR3 DNA: TGTGCCAGCAGCTTGCCAGGGGGCCCCAAAAACATTCAGTACTTC. J is TRBJ2-4 and V is TRBV5-5, with 8 bases that match TRBD1. The V segment lost 1 base and the J segment 2 bases; nucleotides outside the gene matches: 2. Germline CDR1 reads SGHKS; CDR2 reads YYEKEE (reference sequence). The CDR3 extends over 15 amino acids.